The 18 T cell receptor beta chains below all came from one sample that was sequenced in a study of cytomegalovirus exposure and HLA in healthy donors. PCR used 60 Vbeta primers and 13 Jbeta primers. Method: immunoSEQ multiplex PCR; TCRdb's copy keeps in-frame clones and lacks some. The data contain roughly 150,000 clones, about 85% of them singletons. The sample taken for sequencing was PBMCs. The receptors here all came from a boy aged 2-9 years in good health and CMV-seronegative.

The V and J genes are TRBV2 and TRBJ2-2; weak D call: TRBD1 (5 bases). CDR1 SNHLY and CDR2 FYNNEI come from the germline V gene. The CDR3 consists of 15 residues. V was shortened by 4 bases and J by 2 bases, with 11 bases between the two germline ends. The CDR3 protein is CASSVDRINTGELFF. The CDR3, as DNA: TGTGCCAGCAGTGTCGACAGAATCAACACCGGGGAGCTGTTTTTT. The whole variable domain, remainder taken from reference TRBV2 and TRBJ2-2, is EPEVTQTPSHQVTQMGQEVILRCVPISNHLYFYWYRQILGQKVEFLVSFYNNEISEKSEIFDDQFSVERPDGSNFTLKIRSTKLEDSAMYFCASSVDRINTGELFFGEGSRLTVL.

This clone has only one observation. The chain joins TRBV6-1 to TRBJ1-4; D gene uncertain. Between the trimmed V and J ends, which lost 11 bases and 0 bases, there was a span of 13 bases. CDR3 length: 14 amino acids. Germline V gives CDR1 MNHNS, CDR2 SASEGT. CDR3 in DNA: TGTGCCTCAACTCGGTTCTCAACTAATGAAAAACTGTTTTTT. Translated, it gives CASTRFSTNEKLFF.

The chain carries TRBV4-1 and TRBJ2-3; TRBD1 might be the D (5 bases). Germline CDR1 reads MGHRA; CDR2 reads YSYEKL. V was cut by 2 bases and J by 4 bases, with 13 bases left in between. CDR3 length: 15 residues. Here the CDR3 reads CASSQFQLGPDTQYF. CDR3 nucleotides: TGCGCCAGCAGCCAATTCCAATTGGGGCCAGATACGCAGTATTTT.

The chain employs TRBV7-2 and TRBJ2-7, with TRBD2 matching over 8 bases. Germline V gene sequence: CDR1 SGHTA, CDR2 FQGNSA. Trimming cost V 1 base and J 2 bases; bases outside gene matches: 1. CDR3 size: 14 residues. CDR3 amino acids: CASSLGGRPYEQYF. The CDR3 bases are TGTGCCAGCAGCTTAGGCGGGAGGCCCTACGAGCAGTACTTC.

The chain employs TRBV30 and TRBJ1-2, with TRBD1 as a possible D gene (6 bases). Between the trimmed V and J ends, which lost 2 bases and 5 bases, there was a span of 9 bases. From germline, CDR1 is GTSNPN and CDR2 SVGIG (reference sequence). The CDR3 sequence is 12 residues long. CDR3 coding DNA: TGTGCCTGGAGTTCCGGACAGTATGGCTACACCTTC. Protein product: CAWSSGQYGYTF.

J is TRBJ1-1 and V is TRBV10-3; 7 bases line up with TRBD1. This CDR3 has 15 amino acids. CDR1 and CDR2 from the germline V gene are ENHRY and SYGVKD. Trimming cost V 3 bases and J 5 bases; bases outside gene matches: 9. The DNA of the CDR3 is TGTGCCATCAGTGACGTGAACAGGGGTGGGACTGAAGCTTTCTTT. Translated, it gives CAISDVNRGGTEAFF.

On this clone itself: At one end the junction does not follow the germline gene, possibly because of a read error. The genes are TRBV30 and TRBJ2-5; tentative D call: TRBD1 (5 bases). CDR1 is GTSNPN, CDR2 SVGIG, per germline (reference sequence). The length of the CDR3 is 15 residues. The DNA of the CDR3 is TGTACCTGGAGTGTAGGGGCCAGCAACCAAGAGACCCAGTACTTC. Translating it yields CTWSVGASNQETQYF.

J is TRBJ1-4 and V is TRBV19; 10 nucleotides agree with TRBD1. V shed 5 bases and J 7 bases; nucleotides not matched to a gene: 1. The CDR3 length is 13 residues. Germline-derived CDR1 and CDR2 are LNHDA and SQIVND (reference sequence). CDR3 loop: CASSGTGVEKLFF. CDR3 bases: TGTGCCAGTAGTGGGACAGGGGTTGAAAAACTGTTTTTT.

This sequence joins TRBV29-1 and TRBJ2-3; D is possibly TRBD1 (6 bases). Trimming pared 6 bases from V and 0 bases from J, leaving 16 bases between. Germline loops: CDR1 SQVTM, CDR2 ANQGSEA. The CDR3 covers 15 residues. The CDR3 bases are TGCAGCGTCCGGATCAGGGGCCCAAGCACAGATACGCAGTATTTT. As protein: CSVRIRGPSTDTQYF.

This chain uses TRBV11-2 with TRBJ2-7; 7 nucleotides line up with TRBD1. V shed 6 bases and J 1 base; nucleotides not matched to a gene: 21. CDR3 length equals 19 residues. CDR1 and CDR2 (germline): SGHAT, FQNNGV. As DNA, the CDR3 is TGTGCCAGCAGAGGGATCCGGGACAGCAGACGGACGATATCCTACGAGCAGTACTTC. Protein sequence: CASRGIRDSRRTISYEQYF.

V is TRBV5-4 and J is TRBJ2-2; perhaps TRBD1 as D (5 bases). Germline CDR1 is SGHNT and CDR2 is YYREEE (reference sequence). The CDR3 contains 15 residues. The V end was cut by 3 bases, the J end by 1 base, with 10 bases between. The CDR3 protein is CASSSGLRNTGELFF. Here the CDR3 DNA reads TGTGCCAGCAGCTCAGGGTTGAGGAACACCGGGGAGCTGTTTTTT.

Details on this clone: The identical CDR3 is also encoded by other nucleotide sequences in the sample. The gene calls are TRBV6-1 and TRBJ2-3; 9 nucleotides line up with TRBD1. This CDR3 is 15 amino acids long. Germline lookup yields CDR1 MNHNS and CDR2 SASEGT. The ends lost 6 bases at V and 3 bases at J; junction bases unmatched: 7. This chain's CDR3 is CASRGTGQGTDTQYF. The CDR3 DNA reads TGTGCCAGCAGGGGTACTGGACAGGGGACAGATACGCAGTATTTT.

The chain combines TRBV5-1 with TRBJ2-5; D unresolved. The germline CDR1 and CDR2 sequences are SGHRS and YFSETQ. V lost 4 bases to trimming and J lost 7 bases, with 14 bases between them. This CDR3 contains 13 residues. CDR3 nucleotide sequence: TGCGCCAGCAGCGTCGGTAGTGGTGCGACCCAGTACTTC. Translation: CASSVGSGATQYF. Based on the CDR3 plus reference TRBV5-1 and TRBJ2-5, the full variable domain is KAGVTQTPRYLIKTRGQQVTLSCSPISGHRSVSWYQQTPGQGLQFLFEYFSETQRNKGNFPGRFSGRQFSNSRSEMNVSTLELGDSALYLCASSVGSGATQYFGPGTRLLVL.

The chain joins TRBV14 to TRBJ1-3, with D uncertain. Germline values: CDR1 SGHDN, CDR2 FVKESK. This CDR3 has 17 amino acids. V was clipped by 4 bases and J by 2 bases, with 18 bases between them. The CDR3: CASSPHSEGNPGNTIYF. In DNA form, the CDR3 reads TGTGCCAGCAGCCCACATTCGGAGGGTAACCCTGGAAACACCATATATTTT.

The CDR3: CASSPRRRAADTQYF. The CDR3 DNA sequence: TGTGCCAGCAGCCCGCGGAGGAGGGCCGCAGATACGCAGTATTTT. The chain carries TRBV5-5 and TRBJ2-3; D is possibly TRBD2 (6 bases). V dropped 4 bases and J dropped 4 bases, with 16 bases sitting between them. The CDR3 spans 15 residues. Germline V CDR1 and CDR2: SGHKS, YYEKEE (reference sequence).

The chain links TRBV11-2 to TRBJ2-3; TRBD1 agrees at 8 bases. V gave up 5 bases and J gave up 6 bases; unmatched junction bases: 13. The CDR3 consists of 16 residues. The V gene's germline CDR1 is SGHAT and CDR2 FQNNGV. CDR3 amino acids: CASSPRFGQGVDTQYF. Here the CDR3 DNA reads TGTGCCAGCAGCCCTCGGTTTGGACAGGGCGTGGATACGCAGTATTTT.

The J gene is TRBJ1-3, the V gene TRBV7-6; TRBD1 matches 10 bases. V shed 3 bases, J shed 2 bases, and the junction held 7 bases outside the gene matches. The CDR3 loop spans 17 amino acids. Germline CDR1 reads SGHVS; CDR2 reads FNYEAQ. The CDR3 spells CASSFEGGTGAGNTIYF. Written as DNA, the CDR3 is TGTGCCAGCAGCTTCGAGGGCGGGACAGGGGCTGGAAACACCATATATTTT. The whole variable domain, filled in from reference TRBV7-6 and TRBJ1-3, reads GAGVSQSPRYKVTKRGQDVALRCDPISGHVSLYWYRQALGQGPEFLTYFNYEAQQDKSGLPNDRFSAERPEGSISTLTIQRTEQRDSAMYRCASSFEGGTGAGNTIYFGEGSWLTVV.

This chain links TRBV2 with TRBJ1-2, with a possible D match to TRBD1 (6 bases). The ends were cut back, 2 bases at V and 8 bases at J, with 12 bases in the middle. Germline loops: CDR1 SNHLY, CDR2 FYNNEI. This CDR3 spans 13 amino acids. The CDR3 region has the DNA TGTGCCAGCAGTGAAAACAGGGCCGGCGGCTACACCTTC. This encodes CASSENRAGGYTF.